The rows below give T cell receptor beta chains drawn from one sample of a study of T cell repertoires in cytomegalovirus infection. Their target antigens are unknown. MiXCR was run by TCRdb on the reads, yielding one entry per CDR3 protein. Of around 34,000 distinct CDR3 sequences listed, roughly 49% are singletons. The sequencing here drew on CD8+ T cells from cultured PBMCs, taken from culture after CMV antigen stimulation. The receptors were sampled from a human donor in good health (CMV status not recorded). Some clones in this sample may be carry-over from other donors' samples. Each CDR3 is given with its conserved first and last residue. D genes are given only for firm matches. Clone size, where shown, is once, few, many, or a class for clones that have expanded.

clone size: .
V gene: TRBV27
D gene: .
J gene: TRBJ2-5
CDR3 DNA: TGTGCCAGCAGTTTAGACGAAGGGGAGACCCAGTACTTC
CDR3 protein: CASSLDEGETQYF

clone size: .
V gene: TRBV18
D gene: .
J gene: TRBJ2-3
CDR3 DNA: TGTGCCAGCTCCCCCCGATGGCGGGGTTTTTCAGATACGCAGTATTTT
CDR3 protein: CASSPRWRGFSDTQYF

clone size: .
V gene: TRBV7-4
D gene: .
J gene: TRBJ1-2
CDR3 DNA: TGTGCCAGCAGCTTAGCCTCGTCCGAGGAGGGCCACACCTTC
CDR3 protein: CASSLASSEEGHTF

clone size: .
V gene: TRBV7-6
D gene: TRBD2
J gene: TRBJ2-3
CDR3 DNA: TGTGCCAGCAGCACAGGGACTAGCGGGAGGGGCCGATTCTCCACAGATACGCAGTATTTT
CDR3 protein: CASSTGTSGRGRFSTDTQYF

clone size: few
V gene: TRBV6-1
D gene: .
J gene: TRBJ2-3
CDR3 DNA: TGTGCCAGCAGTGAAGACCGAGAAAGTAGGGGGTTAGATACGCAGTATTTT
CDR3 protein: CASSEDRESRGLDTQYF

clone size: .
V gene: TRBV10-3
D gene: .
J gene: TRBJ1-4
CDR3 DNA: TGTGCCATCAAAGGGACCGTCAATGAAAAACTGTTTTTT
CDR3 protein: CAIKGTVNEKLFF

clone size: .
V gene: TRBV4-2
D gene: TRBD2
J gene: TRBJ2-7
CDR3 DNA: TGTGCCAGCAGCCCGCGACTAGCGGGAGGTCTCTCCTACGAGCAGTACTTC
CDR3 protein: CASSPRLAGGLSYEQYF

clone size: .
V gene: TRBV19
D gene: .
J gene: TRBJ1-2
CDR3 DNA: TGTGCCAGTAGTCCAGGCACTGAAGGGGCGATTGACTATGGCTACACCTTC
CDR3 protein: CASSPGTEGAIDYGYTF

clone size: .
V gene: TRBV6-1
D gene: TRBD1
J gene: TRBJ1-3
CDR3 DNA: TGTGCCAGCATTTTAGCCTCCCGGACAGGCGGAAACACCATATATTTT
CDR3 protein: CASILASRTGGNTIYF

clone size: .
V gene: TRBV7-6
D gene: TRBD1
J gene: TRBJ2-7
CDR3 DNA: TGTGCCAGCAGCTTGCCCGGGACAGAAGGCTACGAGCAGTACTTC
CDR3 protein: CASSLPGTEGYEQYF

clone size: many
V gene: TRBV29-1
D gene: TRBD1
J gene: TRBJ2-7
CDR3 DNA: TGCAGCGTTGAATTAAGAATGGAACAGGGGGGAGCCGAGCAGTACTTC
CDR3 protein: CSVELRMEQGGAEQYF

clone size: many
V gene: TRBV12-3/TRBV12-4
D gene: TRBD1
J gene: TRBJ2-3
CDR3 DNA: TGTGCCAGCAGTCCAGGGACAGGGATGGGGTTCGACACAGATACGCAGTATTTT
CDR3 protein: CASSPGTGMGFDTDTQYF

clone size: few
V gene: TRBV12-5
D gene: TRBD1
J gene: TRBJ2-2
CDR3 DNA: TGTGCTAGTGGTTTAACCGGGACAGCGAACACCGGGGAGCTGTTTTTT
CDR3 protein: CASGLTGTANTGELFF

clone size: .
V gene: TRBV9
D gene: TRBD1
J gene: TRBJ2-7
CDR3 DNA: TGTGCCAGCAGCGTAGGCCAGGGGGCTTTCTACGAGCAGTACTTC
CDR3 protein: CASSVGQGAFYEQYF

clone size: .
V gene: TRBV20-1
D gene: TRBD1
J gene: TRBJ2-1
CDR3 DNA: TGCAGTGCTCAGCTCAGATACCGACGACTAACAGGGGATGAGCAGTTCTTC
CDR3 protein: CSAQLRYRRLTGDEQFF

clone size: few
V gene: TRBV7-2
D gene: .
J gene: TRBJ1-2
CDR3 DNA: TGTGCCAGCAGCTTAGGTCCTAACTATGGCTACACCTTC
CDR3 protein: CASSLGPNYGYTF

clone size: .
V gene: TRBV20-1
D gene: TRBD1
J gene: TRBJ1-5
CDR3 DNA: TGCAGTGCTAGAGGGACCGGGACAGGGAGGATCGGGAGCAATCAGCCCCAGCATTTT
CDR3 protein: CSARGTGTGRIGSNQPQHF

clone size: .
V gene: TRBV28
D gene: .
J gene: TRBJ2-1
CDR3 DNA: TGTGCCAGCAGTTACGTCTTTAGGGGAAAAAGCTCCTACAATGAGCAGTTCTTC
CDR3 protein: CASSYVFRGKSSYNEQFF

clone size: .
V gene: TRBV28
D gene: .
J gene: TRBJ1-4
CDR3 DNA: TGTGCCAGCAGTTTTATGCACCTCGCGGAAAAACTGTTTTTT
CDR3 protein: CASSFMHLAEKLFF

clone size: .
V gene: TRBV7-9
D gene: TRBD2
J gene: TRBJ2-1
CDR3 DNA: TGTGCCAGCAGCTCGTTAGAGGCTAGCGGAGTCAGCTCCTACAATGAGCAGTTCTTC
CDR3 protein: CASSSLEASGVSSYNEQFF

clone size: once
V gene: TRBV2
D gene: .
J gene: TRBJ2-1
CDR3 DNA: TGTGCCAGCAGTGAGGTTCAGGGAATCCACAATGAGCAGTTCTTC
CDR3 protein: CASSEVQGIHNEQFF

clone size: .
V gene: TRBV2
D gene: .
J gene: TRBJ1-3
CDR3 DNA: TGTGCCAGCAGTGAAGGCCACCTCTCTGGAAACACCATATATTTT
CDR3 protein: CASSEGHLSGNTIYF

clone size: .
V gene: TRBV12-3/TRBV12-4
D gene: TRBD1
J gene: TRBJ1-5
CDR3 DNA: TGTGCCAGCAGCAAGGACCCGGACAGGAGCAATCAGCCCCAGCATTTT
CDR3 protein: CASSKDPDRSNQPQHF

clone size: .
V gene: TRBV5-5
D gene: .
J gene: TRBJ1-4
CDR3 DNA: TGTGCCAGCAGCTCCTCGGGGACGGGTAATGAAAAACTGTTTTTT
CDR3 protein: CASSSSGTGNEKLFF

clone size: many
V gene: TRBV20-1
D gene: .
J gene: TRBJ2-1
CDR3 DNA: TGCAGTGCTAGCCTGAGGACCCAGGAATTCTTC
CDR3 protein: CSASLRTQEFF

clone size: .
V gene: TRBV7-2
D gene: TRBD2
J gene: TRBJ2-1
CDR3 DNA: TGTGCCAGCAGCCCGGGACTAGCGGGCGCCTACAATAAGCAGTTCTTC
CDR3 protein: CASSPGLAGAYNKQFF

clone size: many
V gene: TRBV7-8
D gene: .
J gene: TRBJ2-5
CDR3 DNA: TGTGCCAGCAGCCTTCACTACTATGACATTCGGGTCCAAGAGACCCAGTACTTC
CDR3 protein: CASSLHYYDIRVQETQYF

clone size: few
V gene: TRBV12-3/TRBV12-4
D gene: .
J gene: TRBJ2-2
CDR3 DNA: TGTGCCAGCAGTCCCGGTGGTACCGGGGAGCTGTTTTTT
CDR3 protein: CASSPGGTGELFF

clone size: .
V gene: TRBV7-9
D gene: TRBD2
J gene: TRBJ2-1
CDR3 DNA: TGTGCCAGCACCCCGCCTGGGACTAGCGGGCAAAGCTCCTACAATGAGCAGTTCTTC
CDR3 protein: CASTPPGTSGQSSYNEQFF

clone size: .
V gene: TRBV7-8
D gene: .
J gene: TRBJ2-1
CDR3 DNA: TGTGCCAGCAGCTTATTTAGCGGAACTTCCTACAATGAGCAGTTCTTC
CDR3 protein: CASSLFSGTSYNEQFF

clone size: .
V gene: TRBV7-9
D gene: .
J gene: TRBJ2-7
CDR3 DNA: TGTGCCAGCAGCGATCGGGCGTTTCAACGTGGGCAGTACTTC
CDR3 protein: CASSDRAFQRGQYF

clone size: .
V gene: TRBV7-9
D gene: .
J gene: TRBJ2-7
CDR3 DNA: TGTGCCAGCTCCGACGGGGGTTCGTACGAGCAGTACTTC
CDR3 protein: CASSDGGSYEQYF

clone size: once
V gene: TRBV20-1
D gene: TRBD1
J gene: TRBJ2-7
CDR3 DNA: TGCAGTGCTAGAGATACGAGGGACAGGGGGAGGCACGAGCAGTACTTC
CDR3 protein: CSARDTRDRGRHEQYF

clone size: .
V gene: TRBV12-3/TRBV12-4
D gene: .
J gene: TRBJ2-7
CDR3 DNA: TGTGCCAGCAGTTGGGGGGCAGGGGATTCGAGTGAGCAGTACTTC
CDR3 protein: CASSWGAGDSSEQYF

clone size: .
V gene: TRBV7-8
D gene: .
J gene: TRBJ2-5
CDR3 DNA: TGTGCCAGCAGCTTAAGTGGTCAGTCGTACCAAGAGACCCAGTACTTC
CDR3 protein: CASSLSGQSYQETQYF

clone size: .
V gene: TRBV7-9
D gene: .
J gene: TRBJ2-2
CDR3 DNA: TGTGCCAGCAGCTTGGAGGGTAGCACCGGGGAGCTGTTTTTT
CDR3 protein: CASSLEGSTGELFF

clone size: .
V gene: TRBV28
D gene: .
J gene: TRBJ2-5
CDR3 DNA: TGTGCCAGCAGTAGAGGCCTCCAAGAGACCCAGTACTTC
CDR3 protein: CASSRGLQETQYF

clone size: .
V gene: TRBV7-2
D gene: .
J gene: TRBJ2-3
CDR3 DNA: TGTGCCAGCAGCTCACCTCTACTTGAGAGCACAGATACGCAGTATTTT
CDR3 protein: CASSSPLLESTDTQYF

clone size: .
V gene: TRBV20-1
D gene: TRBD2
J gene: TRBJ2-3
CDR3 DNA: TGCAGTGCTAGAGTGCTAATTACTGGACTAGCGGGGGTGAGGGGCACAGATACGCAGTATTTT
CDR3 protein: CSARVLITGLAGVRGTDTQYF

clone size: .
V gene: TRBV7-9
D gene: .
J gene: TRBJ1-1
CDR3 DNA: TGTGCCAGCAGCTTATTCGGGTACGGACAGCCGAACACTGAAGCTTTCTTT
CDR3 protein: CASSLFGYGQPNTEAFF

clone size: .
V gene: TRBV19
D gene: TRBD1
J gene: TRBJ1-4
CDR3 DNA: TGTGCCAGCGCCTGGACAGGGGGTGATGAAAAACTGTTTTTT
CDR3 protein: CASAWTGGDEKLFF

clone size: .
V gene: TRBV6-8
D gene: .
J gene: TRBJ2-7
CDR3 DNA: TGTGCCAGCAAGGTGCCAGGCCTGGACGAGCAGTACTTC
CDR3 protein: CASKVPGLDEQYF

clone size: .
V gene: TRBV27
D gene: .
J gene: TRBJ2-2
CDR3 DNA: TGTGCCAGCAGTTTACGGAGACAGGGAGGCACCGGGGAGCTGTTTTTT
CDR3 protein: CASSLRRQGGTGELFF

clone size: .
V gene: TRBV19
D gene: TRBD2
J gene: TRBJ2-1
CDR3 DNA: TGTGCCAGTAGTATAGCCGCGGGACTAGCGGGGATCCCCGCCTACAATGAGCAGTTCTTC
CDR3 protein: CASSIAAGLAGIPAYNEQFF

clone size: .
V gene: TRBV11-2
D gene: TRBD2
J gene: TRBJ2-7
CDR3 DNA: TGTGCCAGCAGCTTTCGAAGAGGGGTGATAGCGGGAGTATACGAGCAGTACTTC
CDR3 protein: CASSFRRGVIAGVYEQYF

clone size: .
V gene: TRBV7-9
D gene: .
J gene: TRBJ2-1
CDR3 DNA: TGTGCCAGCAGCCCCGTAGGTCCGGCTTGGCAGTTCTTC
CDR3 protein: CASSPVGPAWQFF

clone size: many
V gene: TRBV19
D gene: TRBD2
J gene: TRBJ2-2
CDR3 DNA: TGTGCCAGTAGTATTTTTAGCGGGGGAATTAACACCGGGGAGCTGTTTTTT
CDR3 protein: CASSIFSGGINTGELFF

clone size: .
V gene: TRBV7-8
D gene: .
J gene: TRBJ2-2
CDR3 DNA: TGTGCCAGCAGCTTAGGACAACTTTCCGGGGAGCTGTTTTTT
CDR3 protein: CASSLGQLSGELFF

clone size: .
V gene: TRBV7-9
D gene: TRBD2
J gene: TRBJ2-3
CDR3 DNA: TGTGCCAGCAGCTTAGCGCGGGGGGGCTTAACAGATACGCAGTATTTT
CDR3 protein: CASSLARGGLTDTQYF

clone size: .
V gene: TRBV7-9
D gene: .
J gene: TRBJ1-5
CDR3 DNA: TGTGCCAGCAGCTCAACGGAGAGCAATCAGCCCCAGCATTTT
CDR3 protein: CASSSTESNQPQHF

clone size: few
V gene: TRBV12-3/TRBV12-4
D gene: .
J gene: TRBJ1-1
CDR3 DNA: TGTGCCAGCACCTCCGATCTTACCTTGGGGACTGAAGCTTTCTTT
CDR3 protein: CASTSDLTLGTEAFF

clone size: .
V gene: TRBV7-9
D gene: TRBD1
J gene: TRBJ1-2
CDR3 DNA: TGTGCCAGCAGATCAGGGGGCGAAGACTATGGCTACACCTTC
CDR3 protein: CASRSGGEDYGYTF

clone size: .
V gene: TRBV11-2
D gene: TRBD2
J gene: TRBJ2-2
CDR3 DNA: TGTGCCAGCAGAGGACTAGCGGGAGCTAGGACCGGGGAGCTGTTTTTT
CDR3 protein: CASRGLAGARTGELFF